A selection of T cell receptor beta chains follows, all from one sample in a study of blood T cell repertoires in COVID-19. Method: immunoSEQ multiplex PCR; TCRdb's copy keeps in-frame clones and lacks some. The top ten hold about 7.8% of the sample, which has around 210,000 clones, 84% seen once. Sequencing was done on a sample of peripheral blood. These receptors were taken from a woman of 80 years or more with COVID-19, enrolled during active disease. The CDR3 runs from the conserved cysteine through the conserved F or W. D genes are given only for firm matches. Clone size appears in some rows only: once, few, many, or a class for an expanded clone.

>.|TRBV14|.|TRBJ2-2
CASSQRRPSNAGELFF
TGTGCCAGCAGCCAAAGGCGGCCGTCTAACGCCGGGGAGCTGTTTTTT
>.|TRBV5-1|.|TRBJ2-1
CASSLVAESYNEQFF
TGCGCCAGCAGCTTGGTTGCGGAGTCCTACAATGAGCAGTTCTTC
>TRBD2|TRBV9|.|TRBJ2-2
CASSVASGRALTGELFF
TGTGCCAGCAGCGTAGCTAGCGGGAGGGCCCTCACCGGGGAGCTGTTTTTT
>.|TRBV6-5|few|TRBJ1-6
CASRKASSYNSPLHF
TGTGCCAGCAGGAAAGCGAGCTCCTATAATTCACCCCTCCACTTT
>TRBD2|TRBV5-1|.|TRBJ2-6
CASRTSGGDTGANVLTF
TGCGCCAGCAGGACTAGCGGGGGAGATACTGGGGCCAACGTCCTGACTTTC
>TRBD2|TRBV11-2|.|TRBJ2-7
CASSYPPWREEQYF
TGTGCCAGCAGCTACCCCCCCTGGCGGGAGGAGCAGTACTTC
>.|TRBV27|.|TRBJ1-2
CASSLMGHNNYGYTF
TGTGCCAGCAGTTTAATGGGACACAATAACTATGGCTACACCTTC
>.|TRBV24-1|.|TRBJ2-3
CATSDLRSGAEGDTQYF
TGTGCCACCAGTGATTTGCGATCAGGGGCCGAGGGGGATACGCAGTATTTT
>.|TRBV7-2|.|TRBJ2-3
CASSFGPSRDTQYF
TGTGCCAGCAGCTTCGGTCCTAGTCGGGATACGCAGTATTTT
>.|TRBV10-2|.|TRBJ2-7
CASSDSPAEQYF
TGCGCCAGCAGTGATTCCCCTGCGGAGCAGTACTTC
>.|TRBV2|once|TRBJ2-5
CASSAPASFEETQYF
TGTGCCAGCAGTGCCCCGGCTAGCTTTGAAGAGACCCAGTACTTC
>.|TRBV7-9|few|TRBJ1-5
CASSAGGRTANSNQPQHF
TGTGCCAGCAGCGCCGGAGGAAGGACAGCCAATAGCAATCAGCCCCAGCATTTT
>TRBD1|TRBV19|.|TRBJ2-1
CASSKPGTGNNEQFF
TGTGCCAGTAGTAAACCCGGGACAGGTAACAATGAGCAGTTCTTC
>.|TRBV24-1|.|TRBJ1-1
CATSDLRGNTEAFF
TGTGCCACCAGTGATTTGAGGGGGAACACTGAAGCTTTCTTT
>.|TRBV5-8|.|TRBJ2-3
CASSGSRGRTRTDTQYF
TGTGCCAGCAGCGGGTCTCGTGGGAGAACTCGCACAGATACGCAGTATTTT
>.|TRBV7-2|.|TRBJ2-7
CASSFERRGEQYF
TGTGCCAGCAGCTTCGAGCGAAGGGGCGAGCAGTACTTC
>.|TRBV5-8|.|TRBJ1-5
CASSLGGEPQHF
TGTGCCAGCAGCTTAGGGGGGGAGCCCCAGCATTTT
>TRBD1|TRBV7-9|few|TRBJ1-2
CASSPRQGIWYGYTF
TGTGCCAGCAGCCCAAGACAGGGGATATGGTATGGCTACACCTTC
>.|TRBV13|.|TRBJ1-5
CASSLRGRGGLLGNQPQHF
TGTGCCAGCAGCTTAAGGGGAAGGGGGGGCCTATTGGGCAATCAGCCCCAGCATTTT
>TRBD2|TRBV5-4|.|TRBJ2-1
CASSLGGPTSGSRSYNEQFF
TGTGCCAGCAGCTTGGGGGGTCCGACTAGCGGGAGTCGATCCTACAATGAGCAGTTCTTC
>.|TRBV9|.|TRBJ1-1
CASSVAPGQNTEAFF
TGTGCCAGCAGCGTAGCCCCGGGACAGAACACTGAAGCTTTCTTT
>TRBD2|TRBV18|.|TRBJ2-4
CASSPGGGRNIQYF
TGTGCCAGCTCACCCGGCGGGGGAAGGAACATTCAGTACTTC
>.|TRBV5-1|.|TRBJ2-7
CASSLMADYEQYF
TGCGCCAGCAGCTTGATGGCTGACTACGAGCAGTACTTC
>.|TRBV7-8|once|TRBJ2-7
CASSLLTGSPPYEQYF
TGTGCCAGCAGCCTACTAACAGGATCCCCGCCCTACGAGCAGTACTTC
>.|TRBV11-2|once|TRBJ2-7
CASSQTDTAHYEQYF
TGTGCCAGCAGCCAAACGGACACTGCCCACTACGAGCAGTACTTC
>.|TRBV5-5|.|TRBJ1-4
CASSSLQQNEKLFF
TGTGCCAGCAGCTCGTTACAGCAGAATGAAAAACTGTTTTTT
>TRBD2|TRBV3-1/TRBV3-2|.|TRBJ2-7
CASSQELTGGRHEQYF
TGTGCCAGCAGCCAAGAATTGACTGGCGGGAGGCACGAGCAGTACTTC
>.|TRBV6-5|.|TRBJ2-1
CASSWGTLSYNEQFF
TGTGCCAGCAGCTGGGGGACTCTTTCCTACAATGAGCAGTTCTTC